Presented here are 8 T cell receptor beta chains from one specimen sequenced in a study. MiXCR, run by TCRdb on the RT-PCR reads, gives a single entry per CDR3 protein. In the table there are about 700,000 distinct CDR3 sequences, approximately 14% of which are singletons. The sample was memory CD4+ T cells from blood. These receptors were collected from a female donor in good health, serving as a healthy control.

This clonotype was seen repeatedly, ten times or more. The genes are TRBV11-3 and TRBJ2-1; 10 nucleotides match TRBD2. The CDR3 consists of 14 residues. V trimming: 4 bases; J trimming: 4 bases; junction bases outside the gene matches: 1. CDR1 is SGHNT and CDR2 is YENEEA in the germline V gene. CDR3 residues: CASSSGLAYNEQFF. The CDR3 coding sequence is TGTGCCAGCAGCTCGGGACTAGCGTACAATGAGCAGTTCTTC.

The chain employs TRBV27 and TRBJ2-5, with 12 bases fitting TRBD1. CDR3 size: 16 residues. The germline CDR1 and CDR2 sequences are MNHEY and SMNVEV (reference sequence). V lost 5 bases and J lost 7; bases outside the gene matches: 11. The CDR3 bases are TGTGCCAGCAGTCAAATACCGGGACAGGGGGCCGTGACCCAGTACTTC. Translated: CASSQIPGQGAVTQYF.

The chain combines TRBV7-2 with TRBJ2-2, with TRBD2 matching over 10 bases. This CDR3 spans 15 amino acids. Trimming cost V 6 bases and J 0 bases; bases outside gene matches: 1. Germline-derived CDR1 and CDR2 are SGHTA and FQGNSA. The DNA for the CDR3 is TGTGCCAGCAGGAGCGGGAGGGCGAACACCGGGGAGCTGTTTTTT. As protein: CASRSGRANTGELFF.

The chain couples TRBV28 to TRBJ2-1, with 7 bases aligning to TRBD1. The CDR3 loop spans 13 amino acids. CDR1 and CDR2 from the germline V gene are MDHEN and SYDVKM. V lost 8 bases and J lost 5; bases outside the gene matches: 6. The CDR3 nucleotides read TGTGCCAGCCAGGGGGATCAGAACAATGAGCAGTTCTTC. It translates to CASQGDQNNEQFF.

This clonotype showed up just a few times. V is TRBV7-2 and J is TRBJ1-3; TRBD1 agrees at 8 bases. Germline CDR1 and CDR2: SGHTA and FQGNSA. CDR3 length: 17 amino acids. The V segment lost 5 bases and the J segment 1 base; nucleotides outside the gene matches: 10. CDR3 protein: CASSLNRQGPSGNTIYF. For the CDR3, the DNA is TGTGCCAGCAGCCTGAACCGACAGGGGCCATCTGGAAACACCATATATTTT.

This clonotype showed up just a few times. The V gene is TRBV12-3 or TRBV12-4, the J gene TRBJ2-7; 14 bases are a match to TRBD2. This CDR3 spans 15 amino acids. V lost 6 bases, J lost 3 bases, and 4 bases stayed unmatched. Here the CDR3 reads CASRRGLAGVYEQYF. The CDR3 DNA follows: TGTGCCAGCAGGCGGGGACTAGCGGGAGTCTACGAGCAGTACTTC.

This clonotype was detected only a few times. The chain joins TRBV20-1 to TRBJ2-3; D is possibly TRBD2 (7 bases). CDR1 is DFQATT and CDR2 is SNEGSKA in the germline V gene (reference sequence). The CDR3 has 15 amino acids. Trimming left V 6 bases short and J 3 bases short, with 19 bases between. The CDR3 is CSAGGVGGLTDTQYF. CDR3 nucleotide sequence: TGCAGTGCGGGGGGGGTAGGGGGTTTGACAGATACGCAGTATTTT.

The chain combines TRBV7-2 with TRBJ1-5; maybe TRBD1 (5 bases). The CDR3 is 16 amino acids. Looked up from germline, CDR1 is SGHTA and CDR2 is FQGNSA. The V and J ends lost 5 bases and 2 bases respectively, with 16 bases between them. This CDR3 is CASSPGPFQGNQPQHF. As DNA, the CDR3 is TGTGCCAGCAGCCCGGGACCGTTTCAGGGCAATCAGCCCCAGCATTTT.